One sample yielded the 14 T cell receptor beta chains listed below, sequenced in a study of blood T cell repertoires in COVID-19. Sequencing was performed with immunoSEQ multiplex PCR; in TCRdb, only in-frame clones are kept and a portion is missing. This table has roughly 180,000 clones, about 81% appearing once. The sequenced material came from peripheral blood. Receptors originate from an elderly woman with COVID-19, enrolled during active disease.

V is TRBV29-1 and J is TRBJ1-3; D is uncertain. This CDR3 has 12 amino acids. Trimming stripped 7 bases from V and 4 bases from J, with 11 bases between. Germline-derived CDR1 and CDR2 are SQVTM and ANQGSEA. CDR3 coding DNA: TGCAGCGGCGGGGATTCGGGAAACACCATATATTTT. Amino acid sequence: CSGGDSGNTIYF.

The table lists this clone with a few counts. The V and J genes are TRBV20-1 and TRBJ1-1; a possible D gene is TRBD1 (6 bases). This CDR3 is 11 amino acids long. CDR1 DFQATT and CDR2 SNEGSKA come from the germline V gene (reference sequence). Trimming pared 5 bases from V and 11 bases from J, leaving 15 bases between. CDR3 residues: CSALTGWSAFF. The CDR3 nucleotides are TGCAGTGCTTTAACAGGGTGGTCGGCTTTCTTT.

The CDR3 here is CATSRDRASGAEEQYF. The CDR3 DNA reads as TGTGCCACCAGCAGAGATCGGGCTAGCGGGGCTGAGGAGCAGTACTTC. The chain employs TRBV15 and TRBJ2-7; 9 bases align to TRBD2. Germline V gene data show CDR1 as LNHNV and CDR2 as YYDKDF (reference sequence). V lost 0 bases, J lost 7 bases, and 10 bases stayed unmatched. This CDR3 contains 16 residues.

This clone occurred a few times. DNA for the CDR3: TGTGCCAGCAGCTTATACCACGAGGGCTCACCCCTCCACTTT. The encoded protein is CASSLYHEGSPLHF. The chain has TRBV7-2 and TRBJ1-6, with D hard to call. This CDR3 contains 14 residues. Germline V gene data show CDR1 as SGHTA and CDR2 as FQGNSA. V lost 2 bases to trimming and J lost 10 bases, with 12 bases between them. Drawing the rest from reference TRBV7-2 and TRBJ1-6, the complete variable domain is GAGVSQSPSNKVTEKGKDVELRCDPISGHTALYWYRQSLGQGLEFLIYFQGNSAPDKSGLPSDRFSAERTGGSVSTLTIQRTQQEDSAVYLCASSLYHEGSPLHFGNGTRLTVT.

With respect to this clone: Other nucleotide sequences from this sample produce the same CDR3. The CDR3 reads CASSYRGSSYNSPLHF. Here the CDR3 DNA reads TGTGCCAGCAGTTACAGGGGGAGCTCCTATAATTCACCCCTCCACTTT. The chain combines TRBV6-5 with TRBJ1-6; a weak D match, TRBD1 (6 bases). CDR1 MNHEY and CDR2 SVGAGI come from the germline V gene. The CDR3 totals 16 residues. Trimming cost V 2 bases and J 0 bases, with 8 bases left between them.

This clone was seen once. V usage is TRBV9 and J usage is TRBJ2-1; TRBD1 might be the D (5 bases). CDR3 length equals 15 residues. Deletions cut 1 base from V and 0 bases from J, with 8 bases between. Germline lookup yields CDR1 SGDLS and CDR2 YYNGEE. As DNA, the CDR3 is TGTGCCAGCAGCGTATGGGGCCTCTCCTACAATGAGCAGTTCTTC. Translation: CASSVWGLSYNEQFF.

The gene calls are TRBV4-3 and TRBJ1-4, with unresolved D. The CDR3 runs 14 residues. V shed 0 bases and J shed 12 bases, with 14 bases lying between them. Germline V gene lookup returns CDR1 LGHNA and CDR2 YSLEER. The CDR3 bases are TGCGCCAGCAGCCAAGAACAGCGGAGAATGGAACTGTTTTTT. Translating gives CASSQEQRRMELFF.

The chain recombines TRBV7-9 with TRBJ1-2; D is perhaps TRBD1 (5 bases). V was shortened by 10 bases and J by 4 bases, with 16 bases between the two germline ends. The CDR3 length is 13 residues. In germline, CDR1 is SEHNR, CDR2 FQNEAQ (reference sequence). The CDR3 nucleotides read TGTGCCACACCAACAGGTTCGCTCTATGGCTACACCTTC. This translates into CATPTGSLYGYTF.

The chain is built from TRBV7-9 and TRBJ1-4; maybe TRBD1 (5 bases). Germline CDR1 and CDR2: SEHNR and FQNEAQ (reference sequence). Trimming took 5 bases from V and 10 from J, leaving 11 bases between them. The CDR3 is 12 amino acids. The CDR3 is CASSTDSLKLFF. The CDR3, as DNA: TGTGCCAGCAGCACCGACAGTCTAAAACTGTTTTTT.

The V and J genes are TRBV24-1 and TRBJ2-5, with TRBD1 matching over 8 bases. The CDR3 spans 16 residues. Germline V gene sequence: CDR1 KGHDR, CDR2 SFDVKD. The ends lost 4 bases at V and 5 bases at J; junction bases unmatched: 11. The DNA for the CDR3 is TGTGCCACCAGTGACCCAAGCAGGACAGGGATCGAGACCCAGTACTTC. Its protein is CATSDPSRTGIETQYF.

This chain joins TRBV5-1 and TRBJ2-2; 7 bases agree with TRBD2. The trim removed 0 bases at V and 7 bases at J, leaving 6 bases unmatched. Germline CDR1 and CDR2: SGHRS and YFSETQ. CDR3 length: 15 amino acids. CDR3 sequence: CASSLVAGAGGELFF. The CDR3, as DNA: TGCGCCAGCAGCTTGGTGGCGGGAGCCGGCGGGGAGCTGTTTTTT.

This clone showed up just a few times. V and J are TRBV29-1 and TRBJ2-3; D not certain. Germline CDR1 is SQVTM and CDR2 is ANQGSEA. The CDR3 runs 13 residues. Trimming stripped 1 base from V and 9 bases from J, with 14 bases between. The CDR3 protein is CSVEALPRGTQYF. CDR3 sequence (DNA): TGCAGCGTTGAAGCCCTCCCCCGAGGCACGCAGTATTTT.

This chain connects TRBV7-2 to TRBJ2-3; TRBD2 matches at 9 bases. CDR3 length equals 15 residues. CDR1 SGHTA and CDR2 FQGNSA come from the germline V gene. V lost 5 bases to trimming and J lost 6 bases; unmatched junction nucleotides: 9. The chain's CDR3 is CASSLGTSRADTQYF. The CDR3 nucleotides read TGTGCCAGCAGCCTAGGGACTAGCAGGGCTGATACGCAGTATTTT.

The CDR3 region is CASSLTLFSGTSVRDEQFF. For the CDR3, the DNA is TGCGCCAGCAGTTTAACCCTATTTTCCGGGACTAGCGTCCGGGATGAGCAGTTCTTC. V usage is TRBV5-1 and J usage is TRBJ2-1, with 10 bases that match TRBD2. Per the germline V gene, CDR1 is SGHRS and CDR2 is YFSETQ. The trim removed 5 bases at V and 8 bases at J, leaving 22 bases unmatched. The CDR3 is 19 residues long.